The 26 T cell receptor beta chains in this list originate from one sample, sequenced in a study of regulatory T cells in long-lasting Graves disease. Relying on iRepertoire HTBI primers and Arm-PCR of CDR3 regions, the team built TCR beta libraries. Each CDR3 protein is one row after TCRdb ran MiXCR on the multiplex PCR reads. This table holds 400,000 to 550,000 distinct CDR3 sequences, about 16% found once. Sample time point: newly diagnosed GD, antithyroid drugs for less than 3 months. PBMC-extracted RNA yielded the TCR library. These sequences were also reported in another study, on T cells in Graves' hyperthyroidism and ophthalmopathy.

Sequenced material: peripheral blood mononuclear cells (PBMCs), taken at new diagnosis, from a patient treated with antithyroid drugs. The origin of the receptors is a woman between 25 and 40 years old with Graves disease.

The CDR3 DNA sequence: TGCAGCGTTGCTCGTGTTAGCGGAGATACGCAGTATTTT. The encoded protein is CSVARVSGDTQYF. The chain combines TRBV29-1 with TRBJ2-3; TRBD2 might be the D (6 bases). The germline V and J ends were trimmed by 4 bases and 5 bases, with 13 bases remaining between them. The CDR3 length is 13 residues. The germline V gene has CDR1 SQVTM and CDR2 ANQGSEA.

This sequence joins TRBV5-1 and TRBJ1-1; 7 bases map to TRBD1. Unmatched junction bases numbered 4, after V lost 0 bases and J lost 8 bases. The CDR3 has 13 residues. The germline V gene has CDR1 SGHRS and CDR2 YFSETQ. The CDR3 protein is CASSLGGQKEAFF. The CDR3, as DNA: TGCGCCAGCAGCTTGGGGGGACAGAAAGAAGCTTTCTTT.

This clonotype was observed a handful of times. A read error is possible here, since a much larger clone lies one base away. The V and J genes are TRBV5-1 and TRBJ2-1, with 7 bases identical to TRBD2. The CDR3 length is 13 residues. The germline gives CDR1 SGHRS, CDR2 YFSETQ. CDR3 residues: CASSLGRDYEQIF. CDR3 bases: TGCGCCAGCAGCTTGGGTAGGGACTATGAGCAGATCTTC.

This clonotype was observed many times. The genes are TRBV2 and TRBJ2-3; perhaps TRBD1 as D (6 bases). The CDR3 is 13 residues long. Germline V gene lookup returns CDR1 SNHLY and CDR2 FYNNEI. Trimming removed 6 bases at V and 2 bases at J, with 9 bases between. The CDR3 sequence is CASRDRNTDTQYF. The CDR3, as DNA: TGTGCCAGCAGGGACAGAAACACAGATACGCAGTATTTT.

Notes on this clonotype: A much larger clone lies one base from this, so it may be a read error. The chain uses TRBV3-1 and TRBJ2-7; D tentatively fits TRBD1 or TRBD2 (7 bases each). The CDR3 contains 14 residues. Germline lookup yields CDR1 LGHDT and CDR2 YNNKEL (reference sequence). Trimming took off 2 bases at V and 6 bases at J, with 14 bases between the two ends. The CDR3 region is CASSQKVRGGEQYF. The CDR3, as DNA: TGTGCCAGCAGCCAAAAAGTCAGGGGGGGCGAGCAGTACTTC.

This clonotype was recorded many times. V and J are TRBV12-3 or TRBV12-4 and TRBJ2-4; tentatively, D is TRBD1 (5 bases). Trimming shortened V by 2 bases and J by 4 bases, and 9 bases separated the two germline ends. CDR3 size: 14 residues. The CDR3 is CASSLKQGKNIQYF. CDR3 DNA: TGTGCCAGCAGTTTAAAGCAGGGTAAAAACATTCAGTACTTC.

This clonotype has a handful of counts. The chain links TRBV5-4 to TRBJ2-3, with D perhaps TRBD1 or TRBD2 (6 bases each). The CDR3 sequence is 16 residues long. V was trimmed by 4 bases and J by 0 bases, leaving 15 bases between them. Germline V gene lookup returns CDR1 SGHNT and CDR2 YYREEE (reference sequence). The CDR3 is CASSGGPDYSTDTQYF. CDR3 nucleotides: TGTGCCAGCAGCGGGGGGCCAGACTATAGCACAGATACGCAGTATTTT. Full variable domain (outside the CDR3, taken from reference TRBV5-4 and TRBJ2-3): ETGVTQSPTHLIKTRGQQVTLRCSSQSGHNTVSWYQQALGQGPQFIFQYYREEENGRGNFPPRFSGLQFPNYSSELNVNALELDDSALYLCASSGGPDYSTDTQYFGPGTRLTVL.

This clonotype was seen many times. This sequence joins TRBV3-1 and TRBJ1-1, with 7 nucleotides matching TRBD1. The J segment lost 12 bases and the V segment lost 3 bases, leaving 10 bases of the junction unmatched. Germline assignment: CDR1 LGHDT and CDR2 YNNKEL (reference sequence). The CDR3 totals 13 residues. The CDR3: CASSQVEQGWTFF. DNA for the CDR3: TGTGCCAGCAGCCAGGTCGAACAGGGGTGGACTTTCTTT.

The V and J genes are TRBV6-1 and TRBJ2-2; 14 nucleotides agree with TRBD2. The germline V gene encodes CDR1 MNHNS and CDR2 SASEGT. The ends lost 8 bases at V and 6 bases at J; junction bases unmatched: 17. This CDR3 is built from 19 residues. The CDR3 region has the DNA TGTGCCAGCTATAGCCCCCCGCTGACTAGCGGGAGGGCCTCCGGGGAGCTGTTTTTT. Protein: CASYSPPLTSGRASGELFF.

There are many counts of this clonotype. The CDR3 region is CASSSMVQGAWSVNEQFF. CDR3 bases: TGTGCCAGCAGTTCGATGGTTCAGGGGGCATGGTCGGTAAATGAGCAGTTCTTC. The chain couples TRBV28 to TRBJ2-1; TRBD1 matches at 8 bases. The V gene's germline CDR1 is MDHEN and CDR2 SYDVKM. J gave up 7 bases and V 4 bases, and 18 bases lay outside the gene matches. This CDR3 has 18 residues.

This clonotype was found a few times. The chain couples TRBV4-1 to TRBJ2-4, with D perhaps matching TRBD2 (6 bases). The germline gives CDR1 MGHRA, CDR2 YSYEKL. V was pared by 3 bases and J by 1 base, with 10 bases between. The CDR3 has 15 amino acids. CDR3 sequence (DNA): TGCGCCAGCAGCCACCGGGAGTGGGCCAAAAACATTCAGTACTTC. Amino acid sequence: CASSHREWAKNIQYF.

CDR3 in amino acids: CSAPGKGNTGELFF. The CDR3 DNA follows: TGCAGTGCGCCGGGGAAGGGGAACACCGGGGAGCTGTTTTTT. The V and J genes are TRBV20-1 and TRBJ2-2, with D tentatively TRBD2 (5 bases). The V end was cut by 6 bases, the J end by 1 base, with 12 bases between. The CDR3 contains 14 residues. Germline V gene sequence: CDR1 DFQATT, CDR2 SNEGSKA (reference sequence).

The chain employs TRBV12-3 or TRBV12-4 and TRBJ2-7, with a possible D match to TRBD1 (5 bases). This CDR3 has 15 residues. Trimming shortened V by 1 base and J by 0 bases, and 10 bases separated the two germline ends. CDR3 protein: CASSLGQGISYEQYF. CDR3 coding DNA: TGTGCCAGCAGTTTAGGGCAGGGTATCTCCTACGAGCAGTACTTC.

This clonotype occurred many times. The J gene is TRBJ2-1, the V gene TRBV11-2; 15 nucleotides align to TRBD2. This CDR3 is built from 17 residues. The germline V gene has CDR1 SGHAT and CDR2 FQNNGV. The junction had 12 bases not matched to a gene; V was cut back by 5 bases and J by 10 bases. Written as DNA, the CDR3 is TGTGCCAGCAGCGGGATATCTCGGGGACTAGCGGGGGGAGAGCAGTTCTTC. It yields the protein CASSGISRGLAGGEQFF.

This clonotype was detected ten times or more. This chain links TRBV3-1 with TRBJ2-1, with 7 bases lining up with TRBD1. With 5 bases clipped from V and 5 bases from J, the junction kept 0 bases outside the gene matches. Germline CDR1 reads LGHDT; CDR2 reads YNNKEL (reference sequence). The CDR3 covers 12 residues. CDR3 in amino acids: CASSDRDNEQFF. The CDR3 nucleotides are TGTGCCAGCAGCGACAGGGACAATGAGCAGTTCTTC.

This clonotype was counted ten times or more. This rearrangement joins TRBV11-3 to TRBJ2-7; 8 bases match TRBD1. CDR3 length: 13 amino acids. V lost 4 bases, J lost 6 bases, and 5 bases stayed unmatched. Germline assignment: CDR1 SGHNT and CDR2 YENEEA. The CDR3 DNA reads as TGTGCCAGCAGCTCGGGCAGGGGGCGCGAGCAGTACTTC. Amino acids: CASSSGRGREQYF. Variable domain in full (rest from reference TRBV11-3 and TRBJ2-7): EAGVVQSPRYKIIEKKQPVAFWCNPISGHNTLYWYLQNLGQGPELLIRYENEEAVDDSQLPKDRFSAERLKGVDSTLKIQPAELGDSAVYLCASSSGRGREQYFGPGTRLTVT.

This clonotype was observed at least ten times. The gene calls are TRBV20-1 and TRBJ2-1, with 7 bases matching TRBD2. After removal of 8 bases from V and 10 bases from J, the junction contained 14 bases not matched to a gene. Per the germline V gene, CDR1 is DFQATT and CDR2 is SNEGSKA (reference sequence). The CDR3 totals 13 residues. CDR3 DNA sequence: TGCAGTTCTAAAACGGCGGGAGATAGCGAGCAGTTCTTC. Its translation: CSSKTAGDSEQFF.

This clonotype was found many times. The J gene is TRBJ2-5, the V gene TRBV6-5; 12 positions agree with TRBD2. There are 17 residues in the CDR3. Unmatched junction bases numbered 4, after V lost 0 bases and J lost 2 bases. The germline CDR1 and CDR2 sequences are MNHEY and SVGAGI. CDR3 coding DNA: TGTGCCAGCAGTTACTCAGGGCTAGCGGGAGGGCAAGAGACCCAGTACTTC. As protein: CASSYSGLAGGQETQYF.

This clonotype was observed a handful of times. This sequence joins TRBV12-5 and TRBJ2-5; D is undetermined. The CDR3 runs 13 residues. Looked up from germline, CDR1 is LGHNT and CDR2 is FRNRAP. V was cut by 8 bases and J by 4 bases, with 14 bases left in between. As DNA, the CDR3 is TGTGCTAGTAGGGCCCTCGTGGGAGAGACCCAGTACTTC. The encoded protein is CASRALVGETQYF.

The chain has TRBV4-2 and TRBJ2-6; TRBD2 is a possible D gene (7 bases). The V gene's germline CDR1 is LGHNA and CDR2 YNFKEQ. The CDR3 extends over 16 amino acids. The germline V and J ends were trimmed by 3 bases and 4 bases, with 13 bases remaining between them. The CDR3 coding sequence is TGTGCCAGCAGCCAGAGGGAGGGGGTCGGGGCCAACGTCCTGACTTTC. Protein: CASSQREGVGANVLTF.

This clonotype was counted a few times. This sequence joins TRBV24-1 and TRBJ2-1; D unclear. The V end was cut by 8 bases, the J end by 9 bases, with 10 bases between. Germline V gene data show CDR1 as KGHDR and CDR2 as SFDVKD. The CDR3 length is 11 residues. CDR3 region: CATTDLTEQFF. In DNA, the CDR3 is TGTGCCACCACAGATTTGACTGAGCAGTTCTTC.

V is TRBV29-1 and J is TRBJ1-1; D gene uncertain. The CDR3 covers 13 residues. The germline V gene has CDR1 SQVTM and CDR2 ANQGSEA. V gave up 2 bases and J gave up 1 base, with 8 bases separating them. The CDR3 DNA reads as TGCAGCGTTGAACGGGGAACGAACACTGAAGCTTTCTTT. Translated, it gives CSVERGTNTEAFF.

This clonotype was seen many times. The chain employs TRBV3-1 and TRBJ1-5, with 9 bases lining up with TRBD1. Germline V gives CDR1 LGHDT, CDR2 YNNKEL (reference sequence). V shed 1 base, J shed 7 bases, and the junction held 5 bases outside the gene matches. The CDR3 runs 15 residues. The CDR3 reads CASSQGTGDRQPQHF. In DNA form, the CDR3 reads TGTGCCAGCAGCCAAGGGACAGGGGACCGGCAGCCCCAGCATTTT.

The chain has TRBV12-3 or TRBV12-4 and TRBJ1-2; 7 positions match TRBD1. The CDR3 sequence is 14 residues long. V was clipped by 1 base and J by 7 bases; unmatched bases: 6. The CDR3 region has the DNA TGTGCCAGCAGTTTAGATTACAGGGGACTTGGCTACACCTTC. Its protein is CASSLDYRGLGYTF.

This clonotype was observed at least ten times. The genes are TRBV6-2 or TRBV6-3 and TRBJ1-6; the D gene is possibly TRBD1 (6 bases). Trimming removed 6 bases from V and 6 bases from J, with 15 bases in between. The CDR3 is 15 residues long. Germline loops: CDR1 MNHEY, CDR2 SVGEGT. As DNA, the CDR3 is TGTGCCAGCAGCCCCAGGACAGTGGGTAATTCACCCCTCCACTTT. This gives the protein CASSPRTVGNSPLHF.

The V and J genes are TRBV11-3 and TRBJ1-4; D might be TRBD1 (5 bases). Germline lookup yields CDR1 SGHNT and CDR2 YENEEA. This CDR3 spans 15 amino acids. Trimming took off 5 bases at V and 4 bases at J, with 14 bases between the two ends. For the CDR3, the DNA is TGTGCCAGCAGCCCCAATGCCGGGGGTAATGAAAAACTGTTTTTT. This gives the protein CASSPNAGGNEKLFF.